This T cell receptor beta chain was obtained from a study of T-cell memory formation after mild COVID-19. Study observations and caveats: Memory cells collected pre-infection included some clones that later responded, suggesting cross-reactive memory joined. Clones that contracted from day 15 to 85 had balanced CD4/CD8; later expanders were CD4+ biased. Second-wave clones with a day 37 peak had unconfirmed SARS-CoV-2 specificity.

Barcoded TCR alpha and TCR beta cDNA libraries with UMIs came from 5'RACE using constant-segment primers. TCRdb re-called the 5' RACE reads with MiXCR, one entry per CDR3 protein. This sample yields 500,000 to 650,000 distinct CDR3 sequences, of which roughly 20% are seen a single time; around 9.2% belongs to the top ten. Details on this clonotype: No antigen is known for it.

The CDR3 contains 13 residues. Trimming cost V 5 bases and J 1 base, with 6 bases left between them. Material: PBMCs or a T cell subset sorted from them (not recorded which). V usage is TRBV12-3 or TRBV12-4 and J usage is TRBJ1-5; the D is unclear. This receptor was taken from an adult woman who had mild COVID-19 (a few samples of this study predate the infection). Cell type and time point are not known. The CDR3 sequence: CASSMESNQPQHF. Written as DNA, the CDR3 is TGTGCCAGCAGTATGGAGAGCAATCAGCCCCAGCATTTT.